These 27 T cell receptor beta chains came from one sample sequenced in a study of blood T cell repertoires in COVID-19. Data came from immunoSEQ multiplex PCR; TCRdb stores just in-frame clones and leaves some out. The repertoire holds approximately 200,000 clones, with 80% to 85% as singletons. The sample consisted of peripheral blood. The receptors were gathered from a human donor in a cohort sampled during active COVID-19.

The rearrangement uses TRBV2 and TRBJ1-2; D perhaps matches TRBD1 (5 bases). Trimming cost V 2 bases and J 2 bases, with 12 bases left between them. Germline assignment: CDR1 SNHLY and CDR2 FYNNEI. The length of the CDR3 is 15 residues. The DNA for the CDR3 is TGTGCCAGCAGTGAACAGGGTAGTGTGAACTATGGCTACACCTTC. Translation gives CASSEQGSVNYGYTF.

Notes on this clone: Distinct nucleotide sequences in the sample also encode this CDR3. The V gene is TRBV11-2, the J gene TRBJ2-7; a possible D gene is TRBD2 (5 bases). The germline CDR1 and CDR2 sequences are SGHAT and FQNNGV. The CDR3 sequence is 14 residues long. Trimming pared 0 bases from V and 1 base from J, leaving 7 bases between. The CDR3 spells CASSLDRGSYEQYF. In DNA, the CDR3 is TGTGCCAGCAGCTTAGATCGGGGTTCCTACGAGCAGTACTTC.

Points on this clone: The same CDR3 is also encoded by other DNA sequences in this sample. V usage is TRBV5-1 and J usage is TRBJ2-7; 7 nucleotides match TRBD1. Germline CDR1 SGHRS, CDR2 YFSETQ. The CDR3 loop spans 14 amino acids. With 1 base clipped from V and 4 bases from J, the junction kept 5 bases outside the gene matches. Here the CDR3 DNA reads TGCGCCAGCAGCTTGCGGGACAGTCTATACGAGCAGTACTTC. It yields the protein CASSLRDSLYEQYF.

The rearrangement links TRBV6-2 or TRBV6-3 to TRBJ2-7; TRBD1 might be the D (5 bases). Trimming cost V 6 bases and J 3 bases, with 9 bases left between them. The germline V gene has CDR1 MNHEY and CDR2 SVGEGT. The CDR3 is 12 residues long. The CDR3 loop is CASSRQIYEQYF. The CDR3 coding sequence is TGTGCCAGCAGCCGACAGATCTACGAGCAGTACTTC.

The chain has TRBV3-1 (or the pseudogene TRBV3-2) and TRBJ1-1; D may be TRBD1 (6 bases). CDR1 is LGHDT and CDR2 is YNNKEL in the germline V gene (reference sequence). Trimming left V 1 base short and J 1 base short, with 10 bases between. This CDR3 contains 15 residues. The CDR3 region has the DNA TGTGCCAGCAGCCAAGCGCCCAGGGGGAACACTGAAGCTTTCTTT. Translated, it gives CASSQAPRGNTEAFF.

The chain couples TRBV19 to TRBJ1-1, with D hard to call. The CDR3 has 13 amino acids. The V end lost 2 bases, the J end lost 6 bases, and 10 bases lay between the germline ends. Germline CDR1 is LNHDA and CDR2 is SQIVND (reference sequence). CDR3 DNA: TGTGCCAGTAGTATATTAGCAAGCGCTGAAGCTTTCTTT. It translates to CASSILASAEAFF.

The chain couples TRBV4-3 to TRBJ2-7; a possible D gene is TRBD1 (5 bases). Trimming stripped 2 bases from V and 2 bases from J, with 13 bases between. The CDR3 runs 15 residues. The germline V gene has CDR1 LGHNA and CDR2 YSLEER. The CDR3 protein is CASSQNMAGPYEQYF. The CDR3 region has the DNA TGCGCCAGCAGCCAAAACATGGCAGGGCCCTACGAGCAGTACTTC.

The chain recombines TRBV5-4 with TRBJ2-7; tentative D call: TRBD1 (5 bases). V was shortened by 1 base and J by 7 bases, with 12 bases between the two germline ends. Germline V gene data show CDR1 as SGHNT and CDR2 as YYREEE (reference sequence). The CDR3 is made up of 13 amino acids. The CDR3 bases are TGTGCCAGCAGCTTGCCCCCGGACAATGAGCAGTACTTC. This sequence encodes CASSLPPDNEQYF.

This clone showed up just once. The rearrangement joins TRBV28 to TRBJ1-4, with D uncertain. Trimming left V 5 bases short and J 5 bases short, with 15 bases between. The germline gives CDR1 MDHEN, CDR2 SYDVKM. The length of the CDR3 is 15 residues. This CDR3 reads CASSRETYRNEKLFF. In DNA form, the CDR3 reads TGTGCCAGCAGTAGGGAGACCTATCGGAATGAAAAACTGTTTTTT.

The chain is built from TRBV6-5 and TRBJ1-4, with D tentatively TRBD1 (5 bases). The germline gives CDR1 MNHEY, CDR2 SVGAGI. The germline V and J ends were trimmed by 8 bases and 4 bases, with 11 bases remaining between them. The CDR3 consists of 13 residues. The CDR3 DNA follows: TGTGCCAGCGGGCGGGGGAATAATGAAAAACTGTTTTTT. The encoded protein is CASGRGNNEKLFF.

This chain connects TRBV15 to TRBJ2-2; TRBD1 might be the D (6 bases). Germline CDR1 reads LNHNV; CDR2 reads YYDKDF (reference sequence). The CDR3 is 16 amino acids. V lost 1 base to trimming and J lost 2 bases, with 11 bases between them. The DNA of the CDR3 is TGTGCCACCAGCAGAGGGGACACGGTTAACACCGGGGAGCTGTTTTTT. This gives the protein CATSRGDTVNTGELFF.

The J gene is TRBJ1-6, the V gene TRBV4-1, with D uncertain. V was shortened by 3 bases and J by 0 bases, with 9 bases between the two germline ends. CDR3 length: 16 amino acids. The germline CDR1 and CDR2 sequences are MGHRA and YSYEKL. CDR3 protein: CASSQGLGSYNSPLHF. The DNA of the CDR3 is TGCGCCAGCAGCCAGGGCCTGGGCTCCTATAATTCACCCCTCCACTTT.

On this clone: At one end, the junction sequence differs from germline, possibly due to a read error. The sample contains more than one DNA sequence encoding this CDR3. The rearrangement links TRBV6-5 to TRBJ1-5; 7 nucleotides align to TRBD1. From germline, CDR1 is MNHEY and CDR2 SVGAGI. The CDR3 has 13 residues. The CDR3: CASILQGCQPQHF. The DNA of the CDR3 is TGTGCCAGCATCTTACAGGGGTGCCAGCCCCAGCATTTC.

This chain uses TRBV3-1 (or the pseudogene TRBV3-2) with TRBJ1-1, with 10 nucleotides matching TRBD1. This CDR3 comprises 14 residues. CDR1 is LGHDT and CDR2 is YNNKEL in the germline V gene (reference sequence). Unmatched junction bases numbered 5, after V lost 4 bases and J lost 6 bases. CDR3 residues: CASSLRQGAAEAFF. Written as DNA, the CDR3 is TGTGCCAGCAGCCTTCGACAGGGGGCCGCTGAAGCTTTCTTT.

V gene TRBV2 combines with J gene TRBJ1-1; D is possibly TRBD1 (6 bases). Trimming removed 6 bases at V and 0 bases at J, with 11 bases between. The CDR3 has 14 amino acids. Germline CDR1 reads SNHLY; CDR2 reads FYNNEI. CDR3 residues: CASRGRGMNTEAFF. CDR3 nucleotides: TGTGCCAGCAGAGGAAGGGGGATGAACACTGAAGCTTTCTTT.

The DNA for the CDR3 is TGTGCCAGCCGGACTAGATCTGAGCAGTTCTTC. It yields the protein CASRTRSEQFF. V gene TRBV12-3 or TRBV12-4 combines with J gene TRBJ2-1, with 7 bases that match TRBD2. V trimming: 8 bases; J trimming: 9 bases; junction bases outside the gene matches: 4. The CDR3 is 11 residues long.

The CDR3 sequence: CASSVEAGGANVLTF. CDR3 coding DNA: TGTGCCAGCAGCGTAGAGGCGGGAGGGGCCAACGTCCTGACTTTC. The chain uses TRBV9 and TRBJ2-6, with a weak D call TRBD2 (6 bases). This CDR3 spans 15 amino acids. V was cut by 0 bases and J by 4 bases, with 8 bases left in between. Per germline, CDR1 SGDLS and CDR2 YYNGEE. The full variable domain, rest sourced from reference TRBV9 and TRBJ2-6, is DSGVTQTPKHLITATGQRVTLRCSPRSGDLSVYWYQQSLDQGLQFLIQYYNGEERAKGNILERFSAQQFPDLHSELNLSSLELGDSALYFCASSVEAGGANVLTFGAGSRLTVL.

The V call is TRBV13, the J call TRBJ1-2; 7 nucleotides line up with TRBD1. The germline V gene has CDR1 PRHDT and CDR2 FYEKMQ (reference sequence). The length of the CDR3 is 14 residues. The V and J ends lost 1 base and 9 bases, in that order; junction bases with no gene match: 8. The CDR3 loop is CASSLEGQPRSYTF. CDR3 nucleotide sequence: TGTGCCAGCAGCTTAGAGGGACAGCCGCGTAGCTACACCTTC.

The chain joins TRBV18 to TRBJ2-7, with 7 bases lining up with TRBD1. The V segment lost 2 bases and the J segment 5 bases; nucleotides outside the gene matches: 6. The CDR3 covers 14 residues. Germline V gene sequence: CDR1 KGHSH, CDR2 LQKENI. In DNA form, the CDR3 reads TGTGCCAGCTCACCAAGTAAGGGGGCCCACGAGCAGTACTTC. It translates to CASSPSKGAHEQYF.

The genes are TRBV5-1 and TRBJ2-2, with TRBD2 identical over 8 bases. With V trimmed by 4 bases and J by 6 bases, 8 bases remained unmatched. The CDR3 totals 15 residues. Germline loops: CDR1 SGHRS, CDR2 YFSETQ. The CDR3 here is CASSRVAGTPGELFF. DNA of the CDR3: TGCGCCAGCAGCCGAGTAGCGGGAACTCCCGGGGAGCTGTTTTTT.

This chain joins TRBV5-4 and TRBJ2-3; D is possibly TRBD2 (5 bases). V lost 2 bases and J lost 6, with 16 bases in between. CDR3 length: 15 amino acids. Germline V gives CDR1 SGHNT, CDR2 YYREEE (reference sequence). The DNA for the CDR3 is TGTGCCAGCAGCTTTCGAGGGAGAAGGAGGGATACGCAGTATTTT. Its protein is CASSFRGRRRDTQYF.

The V and J genes are TRBV9 and TRBJ1-5; D is perhaps TRBD1 (6 bases). The V end was cut by 4 bases, the J end by 0 bases, with 8 bases between. The CDR3 contains 14 residues. The germline CDR1 and CDR2 sequences are SGDLS and YYNGEE. CDR3 in amino acids: CASSPGASNQPQHF. The CDR3 nucleotides read TGTGCCAGCAGCCCAGGGGCTAGCAATCAGCCCCAGCATTTT.

V is TRBV5-1 and J is TRBJ1-2, with 7 bases matching TRBD1. V lost 4 bases to trimming and J lost 4 bases; unmatched junction nucleotides: 4. The CDR3 loop spans 13 amino acids. Germline loops: CDR1 SGHRS, CDR2 YFSETQ. The CDR3 DNA reads TGCGCCAGCAGCCCGGACAGGATCTATGGCTACACCTTC. Its translation: CASSPDRIYGYTF.

A few counts support this clone. The chain recombines TRBV4-1 with TRBJ1-1; D ambiguous. Trimming cost V 0 bases and J 9 bases, with 14 bases left between them. The length of the CDR3 is 14 residues. Germline values: CDR1 MGHRA, CDR2 YSYEKL. CDR3 bases: TGCGCCAGCAGCCAAGATTGGGCCACAGATAAAGCTTTCTTT. Protein sequence: CASSQDWATDKAFF.

This chain links TRBV7-9 with TRBJ2-1, with TRBD2 matching over 11 bases. After removal of 1 base from V and 7 bases from J, the junction contained 12 bases not matched to a gene. This CDR3 is built from 18 residues. The germline CDR1 and CDR2 sequences are SEHNR and FQNEAQ (reference sequence). The chain's CDR3 is CASSLGGSGRVLGNEQFF. CDR3 nucleotides: TGTGCCAGCAGCTTAGGGGGTAGCGGGAGGGTGTTGGGTAATGAGCAGTTCTTC.

This chain connects TRBV3-1 (or the pseudogene TRBV3-2) to TRBJ1-3; 7 bases are shared with TRBD1. CDR1 is LGHDT and CDR2 is YNNKEL in the germline V gene (reference sequence). This CDR3 spans 17 amino acids. V lost 0 bases to trimming and J lost 2 bases; unmatched junction nucleotides: 7. The CDR3 region has the DNA TGTGCCAGCAGCCAAGATCGAGACAGGGAGACTGGAAACACCATATATTTT. Protein product: CASSQDRDRETGNTIYF.

The rearrangement joins TRBV28 to TRBJ1-2; weak D call: TRBD1 (5 bases). Trimming took 2 bases from V and 4 from J, leaving 17 bases between them. Germline V lookup: CDR1 MDHEN, CDR2 SYDVKM. CDR3 length equals 16 residues. The DNA of the CDR3 is TGTGCCAGCAGTTTAGCGGGGGGACCGACTAGCTATGGCTACACCTTC. Its protein product is CASSLAGGPTSYGYTF.